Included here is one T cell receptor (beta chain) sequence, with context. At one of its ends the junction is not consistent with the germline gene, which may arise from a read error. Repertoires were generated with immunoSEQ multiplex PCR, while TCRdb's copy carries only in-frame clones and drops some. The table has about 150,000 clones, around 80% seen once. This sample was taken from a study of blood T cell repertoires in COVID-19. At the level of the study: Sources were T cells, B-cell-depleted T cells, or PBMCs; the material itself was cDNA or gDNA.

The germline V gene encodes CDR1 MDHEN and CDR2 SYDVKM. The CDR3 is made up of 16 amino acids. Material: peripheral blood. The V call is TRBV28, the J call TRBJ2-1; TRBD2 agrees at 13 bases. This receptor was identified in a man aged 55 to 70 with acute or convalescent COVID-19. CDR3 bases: TGTGCCAGCAGTCCCCGAGGGACTAGCGGGAACAAGGAGCAGTTCTTC. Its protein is CASSPRGTSGNKEQFF.